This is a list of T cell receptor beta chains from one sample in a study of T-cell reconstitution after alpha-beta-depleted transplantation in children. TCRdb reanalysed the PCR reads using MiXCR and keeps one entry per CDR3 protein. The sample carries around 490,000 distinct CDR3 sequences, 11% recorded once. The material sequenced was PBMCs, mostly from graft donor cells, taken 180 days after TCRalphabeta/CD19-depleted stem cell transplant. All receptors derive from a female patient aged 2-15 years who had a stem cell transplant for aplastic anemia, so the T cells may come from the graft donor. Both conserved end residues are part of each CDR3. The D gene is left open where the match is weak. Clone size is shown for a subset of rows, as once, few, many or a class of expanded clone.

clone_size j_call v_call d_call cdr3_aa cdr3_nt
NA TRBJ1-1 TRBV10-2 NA CASQVDTEAFF TGCGCCAGTCAGGTGGACACTGAAGCTTTCTTT
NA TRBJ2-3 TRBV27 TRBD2 CASSLSRGRALSQYF TGTGCCAGCAGTTTATCCCGCGGGAGGGCCTTGTCGCAGTATTTT
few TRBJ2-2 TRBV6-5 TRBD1 CASSSDRGQNGELFF TGTGCCAGCAGTTCGGACAGGGGGCAGAACGGGGAGCTGTTTTTT
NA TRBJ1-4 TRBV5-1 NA CASSAGPGNEKLFF TGCGCCAGCAGTGCAGGGCCGGGTAATGAAAAACTGTTTTTT
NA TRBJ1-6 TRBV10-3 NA CAISESRGEVNSPLHF TGTGCCATCAGTGAATCTCGAGGTGAAGTTAATTCACCCCTCCACTTT
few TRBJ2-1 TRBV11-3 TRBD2 CASSPRTSGSFYNEQFF TGTGCCAGCAGTCCTCGGACTAGCGGGAGCTTCTACAATGAGCAGTTCTTC
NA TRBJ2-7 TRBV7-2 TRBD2 CASSLGTSGEAEQYF TGTGCCAGCAGCTTGGGTACTAGCGGAGAGGCCGAGCAGTACTTC
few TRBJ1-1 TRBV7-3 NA CASSNALTLDTNTEAFF TGTGCCAGCAGCAACGCCTTGACCCTTGACACGAACACTGAAGCTTTCTTT
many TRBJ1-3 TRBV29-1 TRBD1 CSVLRDRSGNTIYF TGCAGCGTCCTCCGGGACAGGTCTGGAAACACCATATATTTT
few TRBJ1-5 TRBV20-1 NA CSASSGYYSNQPQHF TGCAGTGCTAGTTCGGGGTACTATAGCAATCAGCCCCAGCATTTT
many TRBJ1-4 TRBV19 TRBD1 CASRDRPGEKLFF TGTGCCAGTAGGGACAGGCCCGGTGAAAAACTGTTTTTT
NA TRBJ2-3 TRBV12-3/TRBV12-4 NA CASSSLFFHQYF TGTGCCAGCAGTTCCTTGTTTTTTCATCAGTATTTT
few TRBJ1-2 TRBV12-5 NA CASGAPRPYGYTF TGTGCTAGTGGTGCCCCTCGGCCCTATGGCTACACCTTC
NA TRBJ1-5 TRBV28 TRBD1 CASETGTENNQPQHF TGTGCCTCGGAGACCGGGACAGAGAATAATCAGCCCCAGCATTTT
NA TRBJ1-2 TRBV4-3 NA CASSRSQLRGADGYTF TGCGCCAGCAGCCGCAGCCAACTAAGAGGGGCAGATGGCTACACCTTC
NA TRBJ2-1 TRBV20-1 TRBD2 CSARTSGLSCNEQFF TGCAGTGCTAGGACTAGCGGACTCTCCTGCAATGAGCAGTTCTTC
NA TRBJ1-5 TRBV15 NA CATSSRGNQPQHF TGTGCCACCAGCAGTAGGGGGAATCAGCCCCAGCATTTT
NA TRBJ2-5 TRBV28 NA CASSERREGTQYF TGTGCCAGCAGTGAGAGACGGGAAGGGACCCAGTACTTC
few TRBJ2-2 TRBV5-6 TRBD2 CASSLRLAGGPGELFF TGTGCCAGCAGCTTGCGACTAGCGGGAGGGCCCGGGGAGCTGTTTTTT
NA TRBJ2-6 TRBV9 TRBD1 CASSPRTGDISGANVLTF TGTGCCAGCAGCCCTCGGACAGGGGATATCTCTGGGGCCAACGTCCTGACTTTC
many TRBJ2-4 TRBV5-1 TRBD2 CASSLAGAGGGNIQYF TGCGCCAGCAGCTTGGCCGGAGCGGGAGGGGGTAACATTCAGTACTTC
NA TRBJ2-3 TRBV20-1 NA CSAREAPGLIASTDTQYF TGCAGTGCTAGAGAGGCCCCGGGACTCATCGCTAGCACAGATACGCAGTATTTT
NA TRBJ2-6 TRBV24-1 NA CATSDEIYRDSGANVLTF TGTGCCACCAGTGACGAGATATACAGAGACTCTGGGGCCAACGTCCTGACTTTC
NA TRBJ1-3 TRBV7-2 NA CASSLERASGNTIYF TGTGCCAGCAGCTTAGAGCGGGCCTCTGGAAACACCATATATTTT
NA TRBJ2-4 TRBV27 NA CASSPGPWGDEYF TGTGCCAGCAGTCCAGGGCCGTGGGGAGATGAGTACTTC
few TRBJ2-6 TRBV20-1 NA CSASGFQDSGANVLTF TGCAGTGCTAGCGGCTTTCAGGACTCTGGGGCCAACGTCCTGACTTTC
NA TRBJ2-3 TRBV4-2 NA CASSQDVALGTDTQYF TGTGCCAGCAGCCAAGACGTGGCCCTAGGCACAGATACGCAGTATTTT
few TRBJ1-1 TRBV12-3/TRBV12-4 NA CASTLWAVNEAFF TGTGCCAGCACCCTGTGGGCAGTTAATGAAGCTTTCTTT
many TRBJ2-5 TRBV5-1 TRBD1 CASSLGGQGTGETQYF TGCGCCAGCAGCTTGGGGGGACAAGGGACAGGAGAGACCCAGTACTTC
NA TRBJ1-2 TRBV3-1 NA CASSQDGPSGYTF TGTGCCAGCAGCCAGGACGGACCGAGTGGCTACACCTTC
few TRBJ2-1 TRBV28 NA CATRRVAYNEQFF TGTGCGACCAGACGGGTAGCCTACAATGAGCAGTTCTTC
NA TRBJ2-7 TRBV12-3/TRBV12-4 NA CASSFGDIPARYEQYF TGTGCCAGCAGCTTTGGGGACATCCCAGCTCGATACGAGCAGTACTTC
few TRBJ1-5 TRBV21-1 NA CASSLRAISLCGTWHQPQHF TGTGCCAGCAGCCTTCGTGCAATATCCTTATGCGGGACATGGCATCAGCCCCAGCATTTT